The clone carrying this TCR beta chain was counted a few times. Its cognate antigen is unknown. The CDR3 totals 14 residues. With V trimmed by 7 bases and J by 1 base, 8 bases remained unmatched. Per the germline V gene, CDR1 is DFQATT and CDR2 is SNEGSKA (reference sequence). These data belong to a study of blood T cells in healthy people across ages. Overall study: Through template switching, about one barcoded beta molecule was captured per two T cells, as measured in model experiments.

Study results and caveats: A roughly linear fall in TCR beta diversity per million T cells was seen with increasing age. Diversity estimated from one million T cells was considered an underestimate.

A second roughly 7 to 12 cycle PCR used barcoded and J-beta primers. Each CDR3 protein gets one entry after TCRdb re-called the 5' RACE reads with MiXCR. The sample lists 1,100,000 or so distinct CDR3 sequences, less than 50% occurring once. Caucasian, healthy and from Russia, the donors were aged between about 6 and 90. The sequence was obtained from a woman aged 55-69 years in good health. The V gene is TRBV20-1, the J gene TRBJ2-7; 9 bases match TRBD2. Specimen: blood. CDR3 residues: CSVRGLAGSYEQYF. The CDR3 nucleotides are TGCAGTGTCAGAGGTCTAGCGGGGTCCTACGAGCAGTACTTC.